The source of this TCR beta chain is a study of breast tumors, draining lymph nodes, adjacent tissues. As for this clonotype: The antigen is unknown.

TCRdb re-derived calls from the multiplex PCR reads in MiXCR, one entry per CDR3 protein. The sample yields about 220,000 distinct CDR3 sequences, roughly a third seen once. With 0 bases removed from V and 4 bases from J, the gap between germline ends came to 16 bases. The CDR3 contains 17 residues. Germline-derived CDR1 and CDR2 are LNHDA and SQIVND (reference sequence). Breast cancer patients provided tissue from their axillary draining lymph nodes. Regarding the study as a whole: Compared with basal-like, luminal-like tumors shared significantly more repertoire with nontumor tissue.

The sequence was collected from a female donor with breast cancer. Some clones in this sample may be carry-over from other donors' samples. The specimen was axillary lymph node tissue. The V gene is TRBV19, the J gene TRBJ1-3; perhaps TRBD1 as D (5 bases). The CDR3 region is CASSIDWGGGLGNTIYF. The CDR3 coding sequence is TGTGCCAGTAGTATAGATTGGGGGGGGGGACTCGGAAACACCATATATTTT.